Following are 18 T cell receptor beta chains from one sample sequenced in a study of long-term antiretroviral therapy in people with HIV (dated by TCRdb to 2022 to 2024). The immunoSEQ hsTCRB v3.0 assay was used at survey level resolution to sequence the TRB variable region. In its TCRdb copy, this immuneACCESS table keeps in-frame sequences only and misses some clones. Where compared with another copy, unresolved V genes explain less than half of these, and the others have no known cause. The sample table shows some 47,000 clones, and about 96% are seen once. 2.7% of the sample goes to the ten largest clones. Sequenced here: unsorted PBMCs, sampled 3.7 years after starting antiretroviral therapy. These receptors originate from a woman in her fifties or sixties with HIV.

The chain carries TRBV19 and TRBJ1-4, with TRBD1 matching over 9 bases. Germline values: CDR1 LNHDA, CDR2 SQIVND (reference sequence). After removal of 5 bases from V and 2 bases from J, the junction contained 6 bases not matched to a gene. This CDR3 region has 16 residues. The CDR3 region is CASSVTGGLTNEKLFF. CDR3 sequence (DNA): TGTGCCAGTAGTGTTACAGGGGGCCTCACTAATGAAAAACTGTTTTTT.

The chain employs TRBV5-1 and TRBJ2-2; D not certain. V dropped 0 bases and J dropped 7 bases, with 7 bases sitting between them. CDR1 and CDR2 from the germline V gene are SGHRS and YFSETQ. The CDR3 runs to 13 residues. The CDR3 spells CASSLGALGELFF. Here the CDR3 DNA reads TGCGCCAGCAGCTTGGGGGCGCTCGGGGAGCTGTTTTTT. Based on the CDR3 plus reference TRBV5-1 and TRBJ2-2, the full variable domain is KAGVTQTPRYLIKTRGQQVTLSCSPISGHRSVSWYQQTPGQGLQFLFEYFSETQRNKGNFPGRFSGRQFSNSRSEMNVSTLELGDSALYLCASSLGALGELFFGEGSRLTVL.

The chain links TRBV7-8 to TRBJ2-5, with no clear D. The CDR3 loop spans 14 amino acids. The V gene lost 3 bases and the J gene lost 1 base, with 9 bases spanning the gap. Germline V gene data show CDR1 as SGHVS and CDR2 as FQNEAQ. This chain's CDR3 is CASSFQLTQETQYF. The CDR3 coding sequence is TGTGCCAGCAGCTTTCAGCTGACCCAAGAGACCCAGTACTTC. The full variable domain, rest sourced from reference TRBV7-8 and TRBJ2-5, is GAGVSQSPRYKVAKRGQDVALRCDPISGHVSLFWYQQALGQGPEFLTYFQNEAQLDKSGLPSDRFFAERPEGSVSTLKIQRTQQEDSAVYLCASSFQLTQETQYFGPGTRLLVL.

This clone is a singleton in its sample. The chain carries TRBV6-1 and TRBJ1-1; 10 bases agree with TRBD1. V was clipped by 7 bases and J by 5 bases; unmatched bases: 10. Germline CDR1 is MNHNS and CDR2 is SASEGT. CDR3 size: 15 residues. As DNA, the CDR3 is TGTGCCAGCATCGGCGCCGACAGGGGGCGGACTGAAGCTTTCTTT. Encoded protein: CASIGADRGRTEAFF.

The chain employs TRBV10-1 and TRBJ1-1; the match to TRBD1 covers 10 bases. CDR1 WNHNN and CDR2 SYGVQD come from the germline V gene (reference sequence). V dropped 6 bases and J dropped 6; count of bases not matched to a gene: 4. This CDR3 is built from 13 residues. The chain's CDR3 is CASSRDRGAEAFF. CDR3 DNA: TGCGCCAGCAGCCGGGACAGGGGTGCTGAAGCTTTCTTT.

Written as DNA, the CDR3 is TGTGCCAGCAGCCCCCGTGGGCAGAACTATGGCTACACCTTC. It translates to CASSPRGQNYGYTF. The chain employs TRBV5-4 and TRBJ1-2, with D hard to call. Trimming pared 4 bases from V and 2 bases from J, leaving 12 bases between. Germline CDR1 and CDR2: SGHNT and YYREEE (reference sequence). The CDR3 consists of 14 residues.

The chain joins TRBV4-2 to TRBJ1-2; D may be TRBD1 (5 bases). V lost 4 bases and J 0 bases, leaving 12 bases between the germline ends. The CDR3 has 15 amino acids. CDR1 is LGHNA, CDR2 YNFKEQ, per germline. The CDR3 region has the DNA TGTGCCAGCAGCCGATTGGACACCTCTAACTATGGCTACACCTTC. It encodes CASSRLDTSNYGYTF.

The chain couples TRBV29-1 to TRBJ1-1, with D unclear. The CDR3 spans 12 residues. Per the germline V gene, CDR1 is SQVTM and CDR2 is ANQGSEA. Trimming removed 4 bases at V and 2 bases at J, with 8 bases between. The CDR3 DNA reads as TGCAGCGTTGGTAAGGGTAACACTGAAGCTTTCTTT. Translated: CSVGKGNTEAFF.

The V call is TRBV19, the J call TRBJ1-2; weak D call: TRBD1 (6 bases). There are 15 residues in the CDR3. CDR1 and CDR2 (germline): LNHDA, SQIVND (reference sequence). Trimming removed 3 bases at V and 5 bases at J, with 16 bases between. CDR3 coding DNA: TGTGCCAGTAGTATTAGACAGGATACCACGTATGGCTACACCTTC. This sequence encodes CASSIRQDTTYGYTF.

The rearrangement links TRBV9 to TRBJ2-2; TRBD1 is a possible D gene (7 bases). The V gene's germline CDR1 is SGDLS and CDR2 YYNGEE. With 3 bases removed from V and 5 bases from J, the gap between germline ends came to 14 bases. The CDR3 loop spans 15 amino acids. DNA for the CDR3: TGTGCCAGCAGCGAGGGGGGACAGAGAACCGGGGAGCTGTTTTTT. This translates into CASSEGGQRTGELFF.

The chain links TRBV7-8 to TRBJ1-2; D perhaps matches TRBD1 (5 bases). Trimming shortened V by 1 base and J by 0 bases, and 9 bases separated the two germline ends. Germline-derived CDR1 and CDR2 are SGHVS and FQNEAQ. This CDR3 has 15 residues. The CDR3 is CASSLGGPTNYGYTF. CDR3 coding DNA: TGTGCCAGCAGCTTAGGGGGACCAACTAACTATGGCTACACCTTC.

The chain has TRBV5-8 and TRBJ1-2; possibly TRBD1 for D (5 bases). CDR1 and CDR2 (germline): SGHTS, YDEGEE. Trimming removed 0 bases at V and 2 bases at J, with 11 bases between. The CDR3 is 15 residues long. The CDR3 DNA sequence: TGTGCCAGCAGCTTGGTACTGGGGCTCAACTATGGCTACACCTTC. Its protein product is CASSLVLGLNYGYTF.

The V and J genes are TRBV5-6 and TRBJ1-2, with D unclear. The CDR3 sequence is 13 residues long. The germline V gene encodes CDR1 SGHDT and CDR2 YYEEEE. V lost 0 bases and J lost 14, with 17 bases in between. The CDR3 spells CASSLAGRGRETF. DNA for the CDR3: TGTGCCAGCAGCTTGGCTGGCCGGGGAAGGGAAACCTTC.

The V gene is TRBV10-2, the J gene TRBJ1-1, with 8 bases lining up with TRBD1. The CDR3 runs to 13 residues. The ends lost 6 bases at V and 3 bases at J; junction bases unmatched: 3. CDR1 and CDR2 (germline): WSHSY, SAAADI. CDR3 sequence reads: CASSATGDTEAFF. The CDR3 DNA reads TGCGCCAGCAGCGCGACAGGGGACACTGAAGCTTTCTTT.

This rearrangement joins TRBV19 to TRBJ1-5, with D hard to call. Trimming pared 0 bases from V and 3 bases from J, leaving 9 bases between. In germline, CDR1 is LNHDA, CDR2 SQIVND (reference sequence). This CDR3 is 15 amino acids long. CDR3 in amino acids: CASSIDRPVNQPQHF. Here the CDR3 DNA reads TGTGCCAGTAGTATAGACAGGCCAGTCAATCAGCCCCAGCATTTT.

The rearrangement uses TRBV2 and TRBJ1-4; possible D gene TRBD1, 5 bases. The CDR3 is 14 residues long. The V gene's germline CDR1 is SNHLY and CDR2 FYNNEI. V gave up 6 bases and J gave up 5 bases, with 13 bases separating them. CDR3 residues: CASRLRAGNEKLFF. The CDR3 DNA follows: TGTGCCAGCAGACTCAGGGCGGGCAATGAAAAACTGTTTTTT.

This clone is a singleton in its sample. This rearrangement joins TRBV6-5 to TRBJ1-4; D remains ambiguous. Germline CDR1 and CDR2: MNHEY and SVGAGI. V lost 7 bases to trimming and J lost 7 bases, with 16 bases between them. CDR3 size: 14 residues. DNA for the CDR3: TGTGCCAGCAAGCCTCTGGACCGGCGTGAAAAACTGTTTTTT. It is translated as CASKPLDRREKLFF.

The chain uses TRBV6-1 and TRBJ1-2; D is unresolved. V was pared by 2 bases and J by 2 bases, with 9 bases between. Germline V gene lookup returns CDR1 MNHNS and CDR2 SASEGT. This CDR3 has 14 amino acids. The CDR3 DNA sequence: TGTGCCAGCAGTGAACAGACGGCGAACTATGGCTACACCTTC. This gives the protein CASSEQTANYGYTF.